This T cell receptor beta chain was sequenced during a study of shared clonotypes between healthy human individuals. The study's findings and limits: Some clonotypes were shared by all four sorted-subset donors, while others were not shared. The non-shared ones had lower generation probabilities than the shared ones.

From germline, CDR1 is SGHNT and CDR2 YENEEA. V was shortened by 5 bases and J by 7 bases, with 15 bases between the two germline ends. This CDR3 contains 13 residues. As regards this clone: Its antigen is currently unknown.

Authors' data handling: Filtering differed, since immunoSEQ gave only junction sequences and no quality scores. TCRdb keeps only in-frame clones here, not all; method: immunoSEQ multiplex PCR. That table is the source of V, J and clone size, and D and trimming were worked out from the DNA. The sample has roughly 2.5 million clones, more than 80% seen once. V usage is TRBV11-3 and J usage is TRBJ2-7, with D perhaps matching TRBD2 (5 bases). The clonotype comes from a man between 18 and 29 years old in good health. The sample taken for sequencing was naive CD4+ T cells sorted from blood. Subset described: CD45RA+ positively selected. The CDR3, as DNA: TGTGCCAGCAGCCGATTCTTCTCGGGAGAGCAGTACTTC. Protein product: CASSRFFSGEQYF. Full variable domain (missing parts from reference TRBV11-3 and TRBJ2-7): EAGVVQSPRYKIIEKKQPVAFWCNPISGHNTLYWYLQNLGQGPELLIRYENEEAVDDSQLPKDRFSAERLKGVDSTLKIQPAELGDSAVYLCASSRFFSGEQYFGPGTRLTVT.